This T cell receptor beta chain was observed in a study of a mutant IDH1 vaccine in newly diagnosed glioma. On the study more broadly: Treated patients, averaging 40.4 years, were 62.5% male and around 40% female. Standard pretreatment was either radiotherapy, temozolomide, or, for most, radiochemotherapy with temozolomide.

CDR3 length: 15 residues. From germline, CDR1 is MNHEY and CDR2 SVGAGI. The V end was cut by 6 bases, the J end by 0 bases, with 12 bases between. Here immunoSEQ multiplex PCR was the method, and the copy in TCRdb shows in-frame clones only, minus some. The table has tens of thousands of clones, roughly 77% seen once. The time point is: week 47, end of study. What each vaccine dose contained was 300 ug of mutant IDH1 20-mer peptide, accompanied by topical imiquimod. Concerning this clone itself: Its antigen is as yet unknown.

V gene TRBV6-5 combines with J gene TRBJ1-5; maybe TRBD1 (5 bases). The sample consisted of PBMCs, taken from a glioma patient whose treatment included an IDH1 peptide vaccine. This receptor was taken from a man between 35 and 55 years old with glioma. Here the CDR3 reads CASRSPGLSNQPQHF. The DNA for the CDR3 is TGTGCCAGCAGGTCACCGGGACTTAGCAATCAGCCCCAGCATTTT.